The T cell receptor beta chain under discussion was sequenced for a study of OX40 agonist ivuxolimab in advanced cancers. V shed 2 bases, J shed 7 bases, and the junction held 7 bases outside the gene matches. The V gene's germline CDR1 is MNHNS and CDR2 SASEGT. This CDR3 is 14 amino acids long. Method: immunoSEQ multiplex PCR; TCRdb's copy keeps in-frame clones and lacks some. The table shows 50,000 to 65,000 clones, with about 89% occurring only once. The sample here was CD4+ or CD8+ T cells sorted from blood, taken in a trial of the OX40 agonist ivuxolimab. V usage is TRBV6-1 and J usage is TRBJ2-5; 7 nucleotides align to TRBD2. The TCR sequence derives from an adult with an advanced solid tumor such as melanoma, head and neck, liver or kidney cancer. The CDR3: CASSEPQAGRTQYF. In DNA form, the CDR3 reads TGTGCCAGCAGTGAACCGCAAGCGGGAAGGACCCAGTACTTC.